This T cell receptor (beta chain) was sequenced for a study of shared clonotypes between healthy human individuals (dated by TCRdb to the early 2020s). Some background on the complete study: The cohort comprised a couple of women and a few men aged 18 to 49 years. To estimate repertoire size and how much clonotype sharing occurs between individuals, the study deeply sequenced the blood TCR repertoires of five or six healthy adults. Libraries were prepared and TCR repertoires were sequenced by different laboratories using diverse techniques, in order to increase sequencing depth and limit assay-specific biases. Leukapheresis yielded between about 0.94 and 9.5 billion PBMCs per donor. Paper-wide results and their limitations: Sampling was limited to blood, and TCR repertoires in tissue likely differ from TCR repertoires in blood. The small number of donors limited the genetic and exposure-history diversity represented. Pairwise subsampling led to the expectation that sequencing depth would affect the degree of clonotype sharing among donors.

TCR CDR3 regions were amplified from genomic DNA by multiplex PCR using the deep immunoSEQ assay. Extracted genomic DNA from each cell subset was spread evenly across all wells of several immunoSEQ 96-well plates, with each plate serving as a replicate. For unsorted PBMC, approximately 290 ng genomic DNA, equal to tens of thousands of T cell genomes, was loaded into each replicate PCR. Ten immunoSEQ deep assay plates were used to sequence unsorted PBMC genomic DNA. The purified libraries were quantified using a Qubit 3.0 fluorometer, sized with a Bioanalyzer 2100, and then quantified again using the KAPA Library Quantification kit. Every immunoSEQ 96-well plate was sequenced on a dedicated single-read 150-cycle Illumina NextSeq 550 flow cell. Per the authors' processing: Because only junctional sequences without quality scores were contained in the immunoSEQ output, filtering matching that applied to full-length reads could not be performed. To assign V/J genes and CDR3, sequences were annotated using PyIR, a Python wrapper for IgBLAST v1.9, with IMGT germline references. Reads were filtered out if the reads had weak V/J assignments (E-value above 1e-6), no CDR3, stop codons, out-of-frame junctions, or ambiguous translated residues. V3J clonotypes were defined as sequences sharing an identical inferred V gene, J gene, and CDR3 amino acid sequence. Percentage overlap between repertoires was computed as shared unique clonotypes divided by the size of the smaller repertoire. RTK rarefaction, the Chao1 estimator, and Recon v2.1 estimates of unobserved clonotypes were used to assess repertoire richness. TCRdb carries this immuneACCESS record with in-frame sequences only. Its versions omit some clonotypes, under half of them owing to an unresolved V gene in the studies checked, with the rest unexplained. That table gives V, J and clone size, and the DNA gave D and trimming. The sample table holds about half a million clones, of which roughly 80% were seen once. The ten largest account for around 11% of the sample.

The CDR3 has 17 amino acids, counting the end cysteine and phenylalanine. The DNA shown is the 51-base CDR3, in frame from base 1. The germline V gene gives CDR1 as SGHRS and CDR2 as YFSETQ. For this chain, trimming is 0 bases at the V end and 5 bases at the J end, and the number of junction bases without a gene match is 8. The donors were healthy, HIV-negative adults with no recently reported acute infections or vaccinations. Only Caucasian adults living in Nashville, Tennessee, USA were represented among the donors. For unsorted samples, roughly 91 million PBMCs were counted, and genomic DNA was extracted using the QIAamp DNA Blood Mini kit. Blood was obtained by leukapheresis, after which PBMCs were separated by Ficoll-Histopaque density gradient centrifugation and cryopreserved in liquid nitrogen vapor phase. Concerning this clone: It lacks a known antigen. No qualities accompany the bases; no much larger clone lies one base away.

Material: PBMCs. The chain uses TRBV5-1 and TRBJ2-2, and 9 junction bases match TRBD2. The clonotype was recovered from a woman between 40 and 50 years old in good health. Some clones in this sample may be carry-over from other donors' samples. The nucleotides are TGCGCCAGCAGCTTGGCCTTTAGCGGGAGCCCAACCGGGGAGCTGTTTTTT. The translation is CASSLAFSGSPTGELFF.